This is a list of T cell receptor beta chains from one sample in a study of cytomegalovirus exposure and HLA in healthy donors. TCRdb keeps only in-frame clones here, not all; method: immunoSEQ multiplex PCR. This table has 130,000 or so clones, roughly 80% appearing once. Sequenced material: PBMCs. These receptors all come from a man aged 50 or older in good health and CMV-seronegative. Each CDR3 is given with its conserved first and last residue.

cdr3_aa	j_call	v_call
CAWSSIFGSTDTQYF	TRBJ2-3	TRBV30
CSVGGIGYTF	TRBJ1-2	TRBV20-1
CASSEAGVNYGYTF	TRBJ1-2	TRBV10-2
CASSNSRLGAQYF	TRBJ2-5	TRBV27
CASSSPGRKETQYF	TRBJ2-5	TRBV27
CASSYGGLAVQETQYF	TRBJ2-5	TRBV6-5
CAISETGNGEQYF	TRBJ2-7	TRBV10-3
CAWSVGGRSTEAFF	TRBJ1-1	TRBV30
CASSNPAGELFF	TRBJ2-2	TRBV10-1
CASTAGGTEAFF	TRBJ1-1	TRBV6-6
CASNPDRAPYEQYF	TRBJ2-7	TRBV28
CASSQKLTGTSSYEQYF	TRBJ2-7	TRBV5-1
CASSFNQGRGQETQYF	TRBJ2-5	TRBV5-4
CASRRQSSGANVLTF	TRBJ2-6	TRBV6-5
CASSFRGRDEKLFF	TRBJ1-4	TRBV27
CASSPQRTGGLYEQYF	TRBJ2-7	TRBV18
CASSPGQSTYEQYF	TRBJ2-7	TRBV5-4
CASRGRGYEKLFF	TRBJ1-4	TRBV2
CASRDSNLYGYTF	TRBJ1-2	TRBV27
CASESGTSGRKTQYF	TRBJ2-5	TRBV6-5
CASSLRRASRYSNQPQHF	TRBJ1-5	TRBV7-9
CASRLDREDEQYF	TRBJ2-7	TRBV6-5
CASSLEQASSYNEQFF	TRBJ2-1	TRBV7-8
CASRRGQGSGEQYF	TRBJ2-7	TRBV27
CASQEAGANVLTF	TRBJ2-6	TRBV7-2